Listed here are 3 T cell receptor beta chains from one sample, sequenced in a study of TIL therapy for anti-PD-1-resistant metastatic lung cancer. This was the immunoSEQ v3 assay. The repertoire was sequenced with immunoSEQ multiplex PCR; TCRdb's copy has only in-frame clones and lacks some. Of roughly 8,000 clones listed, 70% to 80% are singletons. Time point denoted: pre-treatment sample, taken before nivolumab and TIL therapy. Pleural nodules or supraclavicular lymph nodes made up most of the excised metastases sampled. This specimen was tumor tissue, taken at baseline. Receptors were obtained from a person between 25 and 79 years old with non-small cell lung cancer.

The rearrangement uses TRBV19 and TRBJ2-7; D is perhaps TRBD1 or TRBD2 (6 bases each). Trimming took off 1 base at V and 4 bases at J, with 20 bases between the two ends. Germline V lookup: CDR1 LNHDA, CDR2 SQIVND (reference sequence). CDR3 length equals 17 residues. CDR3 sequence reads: CASSIGPAEGGAYEQYF. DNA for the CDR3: TGTGCCAGTAGTATAGGTCCGGCGGAGGGGGGAGCATACGAGCAGTACTTC.

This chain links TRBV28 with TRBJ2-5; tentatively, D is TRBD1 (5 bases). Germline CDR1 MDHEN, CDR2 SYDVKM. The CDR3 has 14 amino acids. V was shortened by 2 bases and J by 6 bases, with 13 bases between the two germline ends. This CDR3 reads CASSLRRQLKTQYF. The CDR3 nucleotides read TGTGCCAGCAGTTTAAGAAGACAGCTAAAGACCCAGTACTTC. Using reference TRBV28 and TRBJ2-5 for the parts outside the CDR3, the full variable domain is DVKVTQSSRYLVKRTGEKVFLECVQDMDHENMFWYRQDPGLGLRLIYFSYDVKMKEKGDIPEGYSVSREKKERFSLILESASTNQTSMYLCASSLRRQLKTQYFGPGTRLLVL.

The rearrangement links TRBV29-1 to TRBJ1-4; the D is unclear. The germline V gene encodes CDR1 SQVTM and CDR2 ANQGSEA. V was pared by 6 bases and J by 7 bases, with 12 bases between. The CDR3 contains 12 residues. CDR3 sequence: CSVRKDGEKLFF. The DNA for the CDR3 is TGCAGCGTCCGAAAAGACGGTGAAAAACTGTTTTTT.